This T cell receptor beta chain was sequenced during a study of T-cell memory formation after mild COVID-19. Across the whole study: TCR clusters were largely donor specific. Study-wide results and caveats: Clones contracting across day 15 to 85 had a balanced CD4/CD8 profile; later expanding clones leaned CD4+. CD4+ clones that contracted lay mainly in CM and EM; CD8+ ones lay in EMRA.

5'RACE primed from the constant segment yielded TCR alpha and TCR beta cDNA libraries bearing sample barcodes and UMIs. TCRdb called the 5' RACE reads again in MiXCR, with one record for every CDR3 protein. Of around 49,000 distinct CDR3 sequences in the sample, roughly 27% were seen once. As concerns this clonotype: Its specificity is unknown.

CDR3 length equals 14 residues. The germline CDR1 and CDR2 sequences are SGDLS and YYNGEE. V lost 0 bases to trimming and J lost 0 bases, with 5 bases between them. The chain carries TRBV9 and TRBJ2-3; D remains ambiguous. Sequenced sample: PBMCs or a T cell subset sorted from them (not recorded which). The TCR was taken from a man between 18 and 35 years old who had mild COVID-19 (a few samples of this study predate the infection). Cell type and time point are not known. Written as DNA, the CDR3 is TGTGCCAGCAGCGTAGGAAAGAGCACAGATACGCAGTATTTT. This gives the protein CASSVGKSTDTQYF.